The clone carrying this TCR beta chain was observed once. It was CD45RO-negative cells, positively selected for CCR7, that made up naive CD8 cells, with terminally differentiated effector memory CD45RA+ cells excluded. This CDR3 contains 14 residues. CDR1 and CDR2 (germline): SGHVS, FQNEAQ. Trimming cost V 5 bases and J 2 bases, with 11 bases left between them. This record belongs to a study of shared clonotypes between healthy human individuals. Clones were sequenced by immunoSEQ multiplex PCR, and TCRdb holds only the in-frame ones, with some missing. This table holds about 1,800,000 clones, over 85% found once.

The genes are TRBV7-8 and TRBJ2-3; D is undetermined. Sequenced sample: naive CD8+ T cells sorted from blood. This TCR was recovered from a man aged 18 to 29 in good health. CDR3 sequence (DNA): TGTGCCAGCAGCGACTCCATGACCACAGATACGCAGTATTTT. Translation: CASSDSMTTDTQYF.